This T cell receptor beta chain was identified in a study of T cells in Graves' hyperthyroidism and ophthalmopathy. Investigators excluded patients with uncontrolled infection, other autoimmune disease, pregnancy or lactation. Diagnostic assessment was based on clinical symptoms, serum thyroxine and TRAb, thyroid ultrasound and orbital computed tomography. This clonotype was seen many times. RNA transcripts served as the template for amplifying TCR beta CDR3 regions. TCR CDR3 regions were first amplified by RT-PCR with HTBI primers. TCRdb passed the multiplex PCR reads through MiXCR, listing each CDR3 protein once. The data hold fewer than 400,000 distinct CDR3 sequences, with roughly 14% observed a single time. This CDR3 spans 13 amino acids. Germline values: CDR1 SNHLY, CDR2 FYNNEI. J gave up 4 bases and V 5 bases, and 2 bases lay outside the gene matches.

The specimen was blood. The clonotype originates from a woman aged 18-30 years with Graves' hyperthyroidism that later progressed to Graves' ophthalmopathy. The chain recombines TRBV2 with TRBJ1-5; TRBD1 agrees at 7 bases. DNA for the CDR3: TGTGCCAGCAGTCCCAGGGGGAATCAGCCCCAGCATTTT. Encoded protein: CASSPRGNQPQHF.